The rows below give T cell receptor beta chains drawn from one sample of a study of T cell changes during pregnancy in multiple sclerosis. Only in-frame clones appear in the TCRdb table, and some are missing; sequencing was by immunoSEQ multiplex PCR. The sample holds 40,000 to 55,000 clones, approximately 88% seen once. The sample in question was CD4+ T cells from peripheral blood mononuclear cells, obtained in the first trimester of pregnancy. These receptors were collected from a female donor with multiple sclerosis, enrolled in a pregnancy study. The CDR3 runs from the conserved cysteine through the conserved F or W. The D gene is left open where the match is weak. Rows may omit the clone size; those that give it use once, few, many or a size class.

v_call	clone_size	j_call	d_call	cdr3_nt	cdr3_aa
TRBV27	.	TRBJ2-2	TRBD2	TGTGCCAGCAGACGCGGGAGCGTTCGGACCGGGGAGCTGTTTTTT	CASRRGSVRTGELFF
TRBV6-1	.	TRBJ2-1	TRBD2	TGTGCCAGCAGGGCCGGGACTACGAGTCTCAATGAGCAGTTCTTC	CASRAGTTSLNEQFF
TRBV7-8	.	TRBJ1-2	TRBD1	TGTGCCAGCAGCGAAGGACAGGGGGTTTTATATGGCTACACCTTC	CASSEGQGVLYGYTF
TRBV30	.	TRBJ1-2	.	TGTGCCTGGAGCCCGAGGGGGGGCGGCTACACCTTC	CAWSPRGGGYTF
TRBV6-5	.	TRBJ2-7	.	TGTGCCAGCAGTTACTCATCAGGGACTTACGAGCAGTACTTC	CASSYSSGTYEQYF
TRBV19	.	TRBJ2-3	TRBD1	TGTGCCAGTAATGGACAGGGGGGATCGGATACGCAGTATTTT	CASNGQGGSDTQYF
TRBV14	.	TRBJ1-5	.	TGTGCCAGCAGCCCCGCGGGAGGTAGCAATCAGCCCCAGCATTTT	CASSPAGGSNQPQHF
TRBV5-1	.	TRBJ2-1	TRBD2	TGCGCCAGCAGCTGGGGACTAGCGGGGAACTCCTACAATGAGCAGTTCTTC	CASSWGLAGNSYNEQFF
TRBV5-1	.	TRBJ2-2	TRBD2	TGCGCCAGCAGCACAACTAGCGGAACTAACACCGGGGAGCTGTTTTTT	CASSTTSGTNTGELFF
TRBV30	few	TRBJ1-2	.	TGTGCCTGGAGTGACGGGAATAACTATGGCTACACCTTC	CAWSDGNNYGYTF
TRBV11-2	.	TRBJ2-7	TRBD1	TGTGCCAGCAGCTTTGGGACAGGGACCTACGAGCAGTACTTC	CASSFGTGTYEQYF
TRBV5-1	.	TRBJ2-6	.	TGCGCCAGCAGCTACGAGGACTCTGGGGCCAACGTCCTGACTTTC	CASSYEDSGANVLTF
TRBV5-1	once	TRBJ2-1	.	TGCGCCAGCAGCTACGGGAACTCCTACAATGAGCAGTTCTTC	CASSYGNSYNEQFF
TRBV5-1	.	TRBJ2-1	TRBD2	TGCGCCAGCAGCCCAGGGACTAGCGGCAATGAGCAGTTCTTC	CASSPGTSGNEQFF
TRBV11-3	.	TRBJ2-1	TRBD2	TGTGCCAGCAGCTTAAGCGGGAGAGCCGCGCAGTTCTTC	CASSLSGRAAQFF
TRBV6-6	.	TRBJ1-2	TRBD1	TGTGCCAGCAGTTTACAGGGGGATGGCTACACCTTC	CASSLQGDGYTF
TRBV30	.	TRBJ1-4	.	TGTGCCTGGACCCCAGTGGGGCCAACTAATGAAAAACTGTTTTTT	CAWTPVGPTNEKLFF
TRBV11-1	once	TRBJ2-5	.	TGTGCCAGCACCGAGAAAGAGACCCAGTACTTC	CASTEKETQYF